This T cell receptor beta chain was sequenced for a study of PD-L1 blockade in urothelial cancer. This CDR3 has 15 residues. Germline V gene lookup returns CDR1 LNHNV and CDR2 YYDKDF (reference sequence). V shed 1 base, J shed 5 bases, and the junction held 8 bases outside the gene matches. Time point of the sample: pretreatment peripheral blood. Assay: immunoSEQ multiplex PCR; the TCRdb copy retains only in-frame clones and omits some. This sample has over 35,000 clones, with approximately 93% found just once. Sequenced material: PBMCs, taken around atezolizumab (anti-PD-L1) treatment. This receptor was taken from a woman aged 55-75 years with urothelial cancer. The chain joins TRBV15 to TRBJ2-7, with TRBD1 matching 7 bases. This chain's CDR3 is CATSRAGQERHEQYF. CDR3 sequence (DNA): TGTGCCACCAGCAGAGCCGGACAGGAGCGACACGAGCAGTACTTC.